What follows are 10 T cell receptor beta chains derived from one specimen sequenced in a study of shared clonotypes between healthy human individuals. The protocol was immunoSEQ multiplex PCR, while the TCRdb copy is restricted to in-frame clones and leaves out a portion. Of roughly 2.2 million clones in the sample, more than 80% were seen once. The sequencing sample was made of naive CD4+ T cells from PBMCs. The subset denotes: CD45RA+ positively selected. These receptors all stem from a man between 18 and 35 years old in good health. Some clones in this sample may be carry-over from other donors' samples.

The chain couples TRBV6-6 to TRBJ1-2; D is possibly TRBD1 (6 bases). The CDR3 contains 13 residues. Germline V gives CDR1 MNHNY, CDR2 SVGAGI (reference sequence). Trimming removed 2 bases from V and 6 bases from J, with 10 bases in between. The CDR3 here is CASSYGGGDGYTF. Written as DNA, the CDR3 is TGTGCCAGCAGTTACGGGGGGGGCGATGGCTACACCTTC.

The genes are TRBV9 and TRBJ2-2; 7 nucleotides agree with TRBD1. J lost 7 bases, V lost 0 bases, and 9 bases had no gene match. This CDR3 has 16 residues. Germline assignment: CDR1 SGDLS and CDR2 YYNGEE. CDR3 region: CASSVVPGWDSGELFF. In nucleotides, the CDR3 is TGTGCCAGCAGCGTAGTACCTGGTTGGGACAGCGGGGAGCTGTTTTTT.

This rearrangement joins TRBV4-1 to TRBJ1-1; TRBD1 matches at 7 bases. After removal of 1 base from V and 4 bases from J, the junction contained 6 bases not matched to a gene. CDR1 and CDR2 from the germline V gene are MGHRA and YSYEKL. The CDR3 has 15 amino acids. This CDR3 reads CASSQADRVGTEAFF. The CDR3 region has the DNA TGCGCCAGCAGCCAAGCCGACAGGGTTGGCACTGAAGCTTTCTTT.

The chain is built from TRBV6-6 and TRBJ2-1; 10 bases line up with TRBD2. Germline CDR1 reads MNHNY; CDR2 reads SVGAGI (reference sequence). With 7 bases clipped from V and 0 bases from J, the junction kept 3 bases outside the gene matches. This CDR3 has 15 residues. In nucleotides, the CDR3 is TGTGCCAGCACCTTAGCGGGAGGCTCCTACAATGAGCAGTTCTTC. As protein: CASTLAGGSYNEQFF.

Concerning this clone: At the DNA level, this CDR3 is encoded by other sequences in the same sample as well. This sequence joins TRBV5-4 and TRBJ2-2; D remains unclear. This CDR3 has 14 amino acids. The V gene's germline CDR1 is SGHNT and CDR2 YYREEE (reference sequence). Deletions cut 2 bases from V and 1 base from J, with 6 bases between. Here the CDR3 reads CASSLGQNTGELFF. CDR3 coding DNA: TGTGCCAGCAGCTTAGGGCAGAACACCGGGGAGCTGTTTTTT.

The CDR3 region is CASRGTGRGYTF. The DNA for the CDR3 is TGTGCCAGCAGGGGCACGGGCCGAGGCTACACCTTC. The chain joins TRBV6-5 to TRBJ1-2; D uncertain. The ends were cut back, 6 bases at V and 8 bases at J, with 13 bases in the middle. The CDR3 has 12 amino acids. Germline V gene data show CDR1 as MNHEY and CDR2 as SVGAGI.

The V and J genes are TRBV4-2 and TRBJ1-4; 7 bases map to TRBD1. The CDR3 spans 17 residues. J gave up 1 base and V 3 bases, and 8 bases lay outside the gene matches. Germline CDR1 LGHNA, CDR2 YNFKEQ. CDR3 sequence (DNA): TGTGCCAGCAGCCAGTACGGGGCAGGGGGAACTAATGAAAAACTGTTTTTT. Translating it yields CASSQYGAGGTNEKLFF.

The chain has TRBV7-2 and TRBJ2-1, with D possibly matching TRBD2 (6 bases). Trimming took 2 bases from V and 8 from J, leaving 10 bases between them. From germline, CDR1 is SGHTA and CDR2 FQGNSA. The CDR3 is 13 amino acids. CDR3: CASSLMRGDEQFF. The CDR3 region has the DNA TGTGCCAGCAGCTTAATGCGGGGCGATGAGCAGTTCTTC.

This sequence joins TRBV7-8 and TRBJ1-2; D possibly corresponds to TRBD1 (6 bases). V gave up 2 bases and J gave up 2 bases, with 12 bases separating them. CDR3 size: 15 residues. CDR1 and CDR2 from the germline V gene are SGHVS and FQNEAQ. This CDR3 reads CASSLSRGRNYGYTF. CDR3 nucleotide sequence: TGTGCCAGCAGCTTATCCAGGGGACGAAACTATGGCTACACCTTC.

The genes are TRBV30 and TRBJ2-4; 9 bases are shared with TRBD1. The germline CDR1 and CDR2 sequences are GTSNPN and SVGIG (reference sequence). This CDR3 contains 14 residues. V dropped 3 bases and J dropped 6; count of bases not matched to a gene: 6. The CDR3 reads CAWRGTGSGNIQYF. The CDR3 DNA reads TGTGCCTGGAGAGGGACAGGGTCGGGAAACATTCAGTACTTC.